Reported below is one T cell receptor beta chain. V was shortened by 8 bases and J by 1 base, with 8 bases between the two germline ends. The CDR3 length is 12 residues. Germline-derived CDR1 and CDR2 are MNHEY and SVGAGI. The data were taken from a study of T cell responses to AZD1222 COVID-19 vaccine. Assay used: immunoSEQ multiplex PCR; TCRdb lists only in-frame clones, some missing. The sample lists around 50,000 clones, about 86% occurring once. The TCR originated in an adult in good health. This rearrangement joins TRBV6-5 to TRBJ1-1; no clear D. The specimen was peripheral blood, collected on day 0 of AZD1222 vaccination. The CDR3 region has the DNA TGTGCCAGCCGCCTTCCGAACACTGAAGCTTTCTTT. The encoded protein is CASRLPNTEAFF.